Below are 19 T cell receptor beta chains sequenced from a single sample in a study of shared clonotypes between healthy human individuals (dated by TCRdb to the early 2020s). Libraries were constructed by the immunoSEQ multiplex PCR assay. Drawn from immuneACCESS, this table holds only the in-frame rearrangements with V and J called that TCRdb kept. Clones are partly lost; checked studies trace under half to an unresolved V gene and leave the rest unexplained. The sample table records a few million clones; around 94% of these occur just once. Clones ranked in the top ten supply around 0.14% of the sample. The sequenced sample consisted of naive CD4+ T cells sorted from blood. The intended sense of this specimen's cell subset or site label: CD45RA+ positively selected. The origin of the receptors is a man between 18 and 29 years old in good health.

This clone appeared a single time. J is TRBJ2-3 and V is TRBV4-3; D remains unclear. Trimming left V 0 bases short and J 3 bases short, with 16 bases between. Germline CDR1 is LGHNA and CDR2 is YSLEER. The CDR3 loop spans 17 amino acids. The CDR3 bases are TGCGCCAGCAGCCAAGAAGTAAAACTACAGCAGACAGATACGCAGTATTTT. It encodes CASSQEVKLQQTDTQYF.

This clone was observed once. The chain couples TRBV9 to TRBJ2-1; D not certain. The CDR3 covers 15 residues. V dropped 0 bases and J dropped 2 bases, with 9 bases sitting between them. Germline loops: CDR1 SGDLS, CDR2 YYNGEE. DNA of the CDR3: TGTGCCAGCAGCGTAGAGCCTCATACCTACAATGAGCAGTTCTTC. It yields the protein CASSVEPHTYNEQFF.

This clone was picked up one time. This chain links TRBV4-2 with TRBJ2-7; D remains ambiguous. V was clipped by 1 base and J by 2 bases, with 12 bases between them. The CDR3 is 15 residues long. Germline loops: CDR1 LGHNA, CDR2 YNFKEQ. CDR3 amino acids: CASSQGEALAYEQYF. The DNA of the CDR3 is TGTGCCAGCAGCCAAGGTGAAGCCCTAGCCTACGAGCAGTACTTC.

In DNA form, the CDR3 reads TGTGCCATCAGTACGGGACCGAGCCTGAGCACAGATACGCAGTATTTT. This translates into CAISTGPSLSTDTQYF. This chain joins TRBV10-3 and TRBJ2-3, with D perhaps assigned TRBD1 or TRBD2 (5 bases each). V was pared by 5 bases and J by 0 bases, with 15 bases between. Germline CDR1 is ENHRY and CDR2 is SYGVKD. This CDR3 contains 16 residues.

The V and J genes are TRBV2 and TRBJ2-3; 7 bases map to TRBD2. The CDR3 covers 12 residues. J lost 1 base, V lost 8 bases, and 0 bases had no gene match. Germline V CDR1 and CDR2: SNHLY, FYNNEI. The CDR3 coding sequence is TGTGCCAGCGGGAGGGGCACAGATACGCAGTATTTT. Its protein product is CASGRGTDTQYF.

There are a few counts of this clone. The chain is built from TRBV6-5 and TRBJ1-6; weak D call: TRBD1 (6 bases). Trimming pared 6 bases from V and 7 bases from J, leaving 16 bases between. CDR3 length: 15 amino acids. The germline CDR1 and CDR2 sequences are MNHEY and SVGAGI. CDR3 coding DNA: TGTGCCAGCAGGCAACAGGGATTGGGGAATTCACCCCTCCACTTT. It yields the protein CASRQQGLGNSPLHF.

The rearrangement uses TRBV5-5 and TRBJ1-1; 8 positions match TRBD1. The V gene's germline CDR1 is SGHKS and CDR2 YYEKEE (reference sequence). This CDR3 has 14 residues. V trimming: 3 bases; J trimming: 2 bases; junction bases outside the gene matches: 3. The CDR3 nucleotides read TGTGCCAGCAGCTCGGACAGGGCCAACACTGAAGCTTTCTTT. As protein: CASSSDRANTEAFF.

In regard to this clone: At the DNA level, this CDR3 is encoded by other sequences in the same sample as well. The genes are TRBV2 and TRBJ1-6; no definite D call. CDR1 is SNHLY and CDR2 is FYNNEI in the germline V gene. The CDR3 covers 12 residues. V gave up 1 base and J gave up 10 bases, with 5 bases separating them. CDR3 DNA sequence: TGTGCCAGCAGTGAAGGGGGATCACCCCTCCACTTT. Protein: CASSEGGSPLHF.

As regards this clone: Other DNA sequences of this sample code for an identical CDR3. This sequence joins TRBV6-1 and TRBJ2-5; the D is unclear. V was pared by 6 bases and J by 5 bases, with 7 bases between. There are 11 residues in the CDR3. Germline V gives CDR1 MNHNS, CDR2 SASEGT. This CDR3 reads CASRSGETQYF. In nucleotides, the CDR3 is TGTGCCAGCAGAAGTGGGGAGACCCAGTACTTC.

In DNA form, the CDR3 reads TGTGCCAGTAGTATGAAAGGGCTACCGAGCTCCTATAATTCACCCCTCCACTTT. Amino acids: CASSMKGLPSSYNSPLHF. V usage is TRBV19 and J usage is TRBJ1-6; no definite D call. Per germline, CDR1 LNHDA and CDR2 SQIVND (reference sequence). The CDR3 is made up of 18 amino acids. Trimming shortened V by 3 bases and J by 0 bases, and 15 bases separated the two germline ends.

This chain connects TRBV10-2 to TRBJ2-7; 7 bases align to TRBD2. The ends lost 8 bases at V and 3 bases at J; junction bases unmatched: 10. CDR1 and CDR2 from the germline V gene are WSHSY and SAAADI. This CDR3 comprises 14 residues. As DNA, the CDR3 is TGCGCCAGCGAGTCACTAGCGAGGAACTACGAGCAGTACTTC. Residues: CASESLARNYEQYF.

The rearrangement links TRBV10-2 to TRBJ1-2; D remains ambiguous. The V end was cut by 3 bases, the J end by 3 bases, with 8 bases between. Germline CDR1 WSHSY, CDR2 SAAADI. The CDR3 extends over 13 amino acids. As DNA, the CDR3 is TGCGCCAGCAGTGACTCGGAATACTATGGCTACACCTTC. It codes for CASSDSEYYGYTF.

The genes are TRBV7-6 and TRBJ1-1, with D tentatively TRBD1 (5 bases). Trimming took off 3 bases at V and 1 base at J, with 6 bases between the two ends. Germline CDR1 is SGHVS and CDR2 is FNYEAQ. CDR3 length equals 13 residues. DNA of the CDR3: TGTGCCAGCAGCTTTCAGGGGAACACTGAAGCTTTCTTT. Amino acids: CASSFQGNTEAFF.

The rearrangement uses TRBV6-5 and TRBJ2-5, with 8 bases matching TRBD2. V lost 6 bases to trimming and J lost 5 bases; unmatched junction nucleotides: 8. The CDR3 extends over 14 amino acids. Looked up from germline, CDR1 is MNHEY and CDR2 is SVGAGI. This chain's CDR3 is CASSPGLAWETQYF. DNA of the CDR3: TGTGCCAGCAGCCCCGGACTAGCTTGGGAGACCCAGTACTTC.

A word on this clone: This sample also contains other DNA sequences that code for the same CDR3. V usage is TRBV18 and J usage is TRBJ1-5; no reliable D call. CDR1 is KGHSH and CDR2 is LQKENI in the germline V gene. V gave up 6 bases and J gave up 4 bases, with 7 bases separating them. The CDR3 is 12 residues long. CDR3 amino acids: CASSPGNQPQHF. As DNA, the CDR3 is TGTGCCAGCTCCCCGGGGAATCAGCCCCAGCATTTT.

The count of this clone is one. The V gene is TRBV6-5, the J gene TRBJ2-1; D might be TRBD1 (6 bases). The germline V and J ends were trimmed by 0 bases and 9 bases, with 9 bases remaining between them. Germline CDR1 MNHEY, CDR2 SVGAGI. The CDR3 is made up of 13 amino acids. The CDR3 protein is CASSYSQGIEQFF. Here the CDR3 DNA reads TGTGCCAGCAGTTACTCACAGGGAATTGAGCAGTTCTTC.

The CDR3 sequence: CAITQTGFSYEQYF. The CDR3 nucleotides are TGTGCCATCACTCAGACAGGGTTCTCCTACGAGCAGTACTTC. The chain couples TRBV10-3 to TRBJ2-7; 7 bases map to TRBD1. Per the germline V gene, CDR1 is ENHRY and CDR2 is SYGVKD. This CDR3 is 14 amino acids long. Trimming removed 7 bases from V and 0 bases from J; junction bases left unmatched: 6.

The chain has TRBV5-4 and TRBJ2-5; TRBD1 matches 7 bases. The CDR3 has 14 amino acids. V lost 4 bases and J lost 3; bases outside the gene matches: 6. Per germline, CDR1 SGHNT and CDR2 YYREEE (reference sequence). This CDR3 reads CASSVGQFKETQYF. Written as DNA, the CDR3 is TGTGCCAGCAGCGTGGGACAGTTCAAAGAGACCCAGTACTTC.

The rearrangement uses TRBV6-5 and TRBJ1-4, with 8 nucleotides matching TRBD1. Germline lookup yields CDR1 MNHEY and CDR2 SVGAGI. The CDR3 has 14 residues. The V and J ends lost 5 bases and 10 bases, in that order; junction bases with no gene match: 9. The CDR3 DNA sequence: TGTGCCAGCAGTGTCCCAGGGGGCAAAGGAAAACTGTTTTTT. It is translated as CASSVPGGKGKLFF.